What follows describes a single T cell receptor beta chain. Cohorts were based on clinical histories the participants reported. Assay: immunoSEQ multiplex PCR; the TCRdb copy retains only in-frame clones and omits some. The repertoire includes about 480,000 clones, roughly 90% of them detected once, and 1.8% sits in the top ten. The record originates from a study of blood T cell repertoires in COVID-19. Study at large: Samples came from the United States, Italy and Spain, spanning acute and convalescent COVID-19.

The TCR was taken from a middle-aged woman who had recovered from COVID-19. Material: PBMCs or T cells enriched from blood (not recorded which).

CDR3 amino acids: CASMLWRTGTYEQYF. CDR3 DNA: TGTGCCAGCATGTTATGGAGGACAGGGACTTACGAGCAGTACTTC. This chain links TRBV6-5 with TRBJ2-7; 8 bases are a match to TRBD1. CDR3 length equals 15 residues. After removal of 7 bases from V and 4 bases from J, the junction contained 12 bases not matched to a gene. Germline V gene lookup returns CDR1 MNHEY and CDR2 SVGAGI.